Following are 8 T cell receptor beta chains from one sample sequenced in a study of blood T cell repertoires in COVID-19 (dated by TCRdb to 2020 to 2022). Preparation of the library involved the immunoSEQ multiplex PCR assay. Here the immuneACCESS table is served through TCRdb, limited to in-frame sequences with V and J called. Missing clones are a known gap in these copies; in checked studies unresolved V genes cover under half, and the rest lacks a known reason. In all, the sample holds a few hundred thousand clones, and around 88% of those were seen once. Around 1.5% of the sample goes to the ten largest clones. Sequencing was performed on peripheral blood. The source of these receptors is a woman aged 45-65 years with acute or convalescent COVID-19.

V usage is TRBV18 and J usage is TRBJ1-3; D remains ambiguous. The CDR3 is 15 residues long. Germline V gene lookup returns CDR1 KGHSH and CDR2 LQKENI. The V end was cut by 6 bases, the J end by 0 bases, with 12 bases between. CDR3 region: CASSPSQNSGNTIYF. The CDR3 nucleotides read TGTGCCAGCTCCCCCTCACAGAACTCTGGAAACACCATATATTTT.

In DNA form, the CDR3 reads TGTGCCAGCAGCCTTCTAGCGGGAGGGTACAATGAGCAGTTCTTC. This sequence encodes CASSLLAGGYNEQFF. The chain is built from TRBV7-7 and TRBJ2-1; 12 bases fit TRBD2. Trimming removed 5 bases from V and 4 bases from J; junction bases left unmatched: 3. The CDR3 covers 15 residues. Germline CDR1 and CDR2: SSHAT and FNYEAQ (reference sequence).

The gene calls are TRBV9 and TRBJ2-7; TRBD1 matches at 7 bases. Germline V gene data show CDR1 as SGDLS and CDR2 as YYNGEE. The CDR3 length is 16 residues. Trimming cost V 0 bases and J 4 bases; bases outside gene matches: 10. The CDR3 loop is CASSVDHGTAFYEQYF. In nucleotides, the CDR3 is TGTGCCAGCAGCGTAGATCACGGGACAGCATTTTACGAGCAGTACTTC.

Only one count was recorded for this clone. The chain combines TRBV5-1 with TRBJ1-3; 9 bases agree with TRBD1. Trimming took 0 bases from V and 4 from J; bases not matched to a gene: 5. The CDR3 has 16 amino acids. The germline gives CDR1 SGHRS, CDR2 YFSETQ. CDR3 bases: TGCGCCAGCAGCTTGGAATGGGGGACAGGGGGAAACACCATATATTTT. It encodes CASSLEWGTGGNTIYF.

The rearrangement joins TRBV6-1 to TRBJ2-5, with D possibly being TRBD2 (7 bases). This CDR3 spans 15 amino acids. Deletions cut 6 bases from V and 4 bases from J, with 18 bases between. CDR1 is MNHNS, CDR2 SASEGT, per germline. CDR3 DNA: TGTGCCAGCAGCTGGGAGGGGGTACGCGGAGAGACCCAGTACTTC. Amino acids: CASSWEGVRGETQYF.

The chain employs TRBV19 and TRBJ2-7, with a possible D match to TRBD2 (6 bases). Germline V gives CDR1 LNHDA, CDR2 SQIVND (reference sequence). The CDR3 runs to 15 residues. V lost 5 bases to trimming and J lost 5 bases, with 19 bases between them. CDR3 loop: CASSSPAGSMDEQYF. The CDR3 DNA follows: TGTGCCAGTAGTTCCCCGGCGGGATCGATGGACGAGCAGTACTTC.

As DNA, the CDR3 is TGTGCCAGCTCACGCGAGACAGGGACCTCTGGAAACACCATATATTTT. Its translation is CASSRETGTSGNTIYF. The chain recombines TRBV18 with TRBJ1-3; 7 bases match TRBD1. The length of the CDR3 is 16 residues. Per the germline V gene, CDR1 is KGHSH and CDR2 is LQKENI. With V trimmed by 4 bases and J by 0 bases, 6 bases remained unmatched.

The chain employs TRBV20-1 and TRBJ1-5; D is unresolved. Germline values: CDR1 DFQATT, CDR2 SNEGSKA (reference sequence). The CDR3 totals 15 residues. With 3 bases removed from V and 2 bases from J, the gap between germline ends came to 14 bases. This CDR3 reads CSASGPFGGNQPQHF. As DNA, the CDR3 is TGCAGTGCTAGTGGACCCTTCGGGGGCAATCAGCCCCAGCATTTT.